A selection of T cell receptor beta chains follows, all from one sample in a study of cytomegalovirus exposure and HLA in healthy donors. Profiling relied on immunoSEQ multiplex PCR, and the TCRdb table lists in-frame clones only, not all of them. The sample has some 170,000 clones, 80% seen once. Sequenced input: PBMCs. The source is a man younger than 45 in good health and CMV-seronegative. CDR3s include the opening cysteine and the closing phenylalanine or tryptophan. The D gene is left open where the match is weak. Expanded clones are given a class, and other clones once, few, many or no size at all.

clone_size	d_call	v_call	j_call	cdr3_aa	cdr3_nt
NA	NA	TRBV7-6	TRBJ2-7	CASSPGREQYF	TGTGCCAGCAGCCCAGGTCGCGAGCAGTACTTC
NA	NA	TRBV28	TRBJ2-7	CASSWTASYEQYF	TGTGCCAGCAGTTGGACAGCCTCCTACGAGCAGTACTTC
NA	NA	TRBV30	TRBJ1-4	CAWSDAGAGEKLFF	TGTGCCTGGAGTGACGCGGGGGCTGGTGAAAAACTGTTTTTT
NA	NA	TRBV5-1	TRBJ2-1	CASSPEGNEQFF	TGCGCCAGCAGCCCGGAGGGCAATGAGCAGTTCTTC
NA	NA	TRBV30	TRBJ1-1	CAWSVHGELMNTEAFF	TGTGCCTGGAGTGTACACGGGGAACTTATGAACACTGAAGCTTTCTTT
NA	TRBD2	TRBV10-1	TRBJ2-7	CASSEGSAGLNEQYF	TGCGCCAGCAGTGAGGGGTCAGCGGGACTCAACGAGCAGTACTTC
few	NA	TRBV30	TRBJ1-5	CAWSAPFQGNQPQHF	TGTGCCTGGAGTGCTCCGTTTCAGGGCAATCAGCCCCAGCATTTT
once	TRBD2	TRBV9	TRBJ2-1	CASSLGGPAGVQFF	TGTGCCAGCAGCCTAGGGGGGCCAGCGGGAGTGCAGTTCTTC
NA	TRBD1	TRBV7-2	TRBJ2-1	CASSFDRVEQFF	TGTGCCAGCAGCTTCGACAGGGTTGAGCAGTTCTTC
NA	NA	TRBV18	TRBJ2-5	CASSPPQTVQETQYF	TGTGCCAGCTCACCACCTCAGACAGTCCAAGAGACCCAGTACTTC
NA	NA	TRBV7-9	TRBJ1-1	CASDGGSDHGIVLDTEAFF	TGTGCCTCCGACGGAGGGTCGGACCATGGAATTGTTCTGGACACTGAAGCTTTCTTT
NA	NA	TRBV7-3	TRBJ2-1	CASSPGTYNEQFF	TGTGCCAGCAGCCCCGGGACTTACAATGAGCAGTTCTTC
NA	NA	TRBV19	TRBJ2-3	CASSSPGLFDTQYF	TGTGCCAGTAGTTCCCCTGGACTGTTTGATACGCAGTATTTT
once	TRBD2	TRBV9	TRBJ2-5	CASSVGEWEGTQYF	TGTGCCAGCAGCGTAGGGGAGTGGGAGGGGACCCAGTACTTC
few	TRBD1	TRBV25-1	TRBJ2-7	CASSGAAPATGGYEQYF	TGTGCCAGCAGTGGAGCGGCCCCTGCGACAGGGGGCTACGAGCAGTACTTC
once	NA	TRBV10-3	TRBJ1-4	CAISESMGREGEKLFF	TGTGCCATCAGTGAGTCGATGGGCAGGGAGGGAGAAAAACTGTTTTTT
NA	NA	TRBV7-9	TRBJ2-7	CASSAGPSYEQYF	TGTGCCAGCAGCGCGGGACCAAGCTACGAGCAGTACTTC
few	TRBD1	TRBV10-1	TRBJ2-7	CASSARTGTYEQYF	TGCGCCAGCAGTGCGAGGACAGGTACCTACGAGCAGTACTTC